This TCR beta chain derives from a study of T cells in Graves' hyperthyroidism and ophthalmopathy. At the level of the study: Staff took peripheral blood when the initial diagnosis was made, before any treatment began.

The germline V gene has CDR1 DFQATT and CDR2 SNEGSKA (reference sequence). V was pared by 5 bases and J by 2 bases, with 4 bases of the junction left unmatched. This CDR3 spans 13 amino acids. This clonotype was found many times. TCR beta CDR3 regions were amplified from RNA transcripts. The primer set for the first-round RT-PCR of the TCR CDR3 was HTBI. MiXCR, run by TCRdb on the multiplex PCR reads, gives a single entry per CDR3 protein. The sample lists roughly 700,000 distinct CDR3 sequences; around 15% were seen once. The sample comprised blood. This rearrangement joins TRBV20-1 to TRBJ2-3; the match to TRBD1 covers 7 bases. The receptor was isolated from a woman aged 18-29 years with Graves' hyperthyroidism. For the CDR3, the DNA is TGCAGTGCTCGGGGACAGAACACAGATACGCAGTATTTT. This sequence encodes CSARGQNTDTQYF.